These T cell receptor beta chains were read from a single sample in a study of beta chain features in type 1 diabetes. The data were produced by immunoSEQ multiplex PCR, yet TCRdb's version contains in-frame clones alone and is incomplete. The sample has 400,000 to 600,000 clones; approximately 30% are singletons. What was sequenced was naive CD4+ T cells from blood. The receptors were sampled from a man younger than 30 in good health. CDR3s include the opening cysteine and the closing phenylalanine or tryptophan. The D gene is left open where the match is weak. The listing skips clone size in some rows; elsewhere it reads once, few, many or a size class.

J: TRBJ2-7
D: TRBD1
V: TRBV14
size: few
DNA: TGTGCCAGCAGCCTAAGAATGGGGACAGGTACCTTCTACGAGCAGTACTTC
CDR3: CASSLRMGTGTFYEQYF

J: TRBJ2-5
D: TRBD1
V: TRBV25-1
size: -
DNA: TGTGCCAGCAGAGACCGGGACAGTCAAGAGACCCAGTACTTC
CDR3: CASRDRDSQETQYF

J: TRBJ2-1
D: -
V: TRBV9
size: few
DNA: TGTGCCAGCAGCGTAGCTGGTCGCTACAATGAGCAGTTCTTC
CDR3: CASSVAGRYNEQFF

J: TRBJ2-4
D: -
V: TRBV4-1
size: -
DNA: TGCGCCAGCAGCCCCGATGTAGCCAAAAACATTCAGTACTTC
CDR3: CASSPDVAKNIQYF

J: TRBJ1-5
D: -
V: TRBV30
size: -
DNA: TGTGCCTGGAGTGAACAGGGCGTTCAGCCCCAGCATTTT
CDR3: CAWSEQGVQPQHF

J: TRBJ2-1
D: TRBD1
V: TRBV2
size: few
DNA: TGTGCCAGCAAAGGGACAGCCACCAACAATGAGCAGTTCTTC
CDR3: CASKGTATNNEQFF

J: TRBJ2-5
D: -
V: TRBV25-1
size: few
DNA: TGTGCCAGCAGTGGCTATGGCAGGGTAGCCCAAGAGACCCAGTACTTC
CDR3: CASSGYGRVAQETQYF

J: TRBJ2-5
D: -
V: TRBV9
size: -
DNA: TGTGCCAGCAGCGAGGGGACGGGCCAAGAGACCCAGTACTTC
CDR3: CASSEGTGQETQYF

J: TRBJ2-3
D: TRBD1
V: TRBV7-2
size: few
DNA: TGTGCCAGCAGCGTCAGGACAGGGACAGATACGCAGTATTTT
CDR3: CASSVRTGTDTQYF

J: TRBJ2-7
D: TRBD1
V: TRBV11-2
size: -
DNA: TGTGCCAGCAGCATATCCTCCGGGACAGGGGGCTACGAGCAGTACTTC
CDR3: CASSISSGTGGYEQYF

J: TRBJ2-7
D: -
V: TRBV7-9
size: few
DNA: TGTGCCAGCAGCTTAGTAGCAGGGGAAGGCATAACCTACGAGCAGTACTTC
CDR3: CASSLVAGEGITYEQYF

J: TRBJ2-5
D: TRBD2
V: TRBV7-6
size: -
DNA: TGTGCCAGCAGCTCACCCGGGACTAGCGGGAGCACCCAGTACTTC
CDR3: CASSSPGTSGSTQYF

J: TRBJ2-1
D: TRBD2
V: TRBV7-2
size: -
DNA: TGTGCCAGCAGCCAGGGAGCGGGAGGCAACAATGAGCAGTTCTTC
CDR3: CASSQGAGGNNEQFF

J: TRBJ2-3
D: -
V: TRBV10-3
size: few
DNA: TGTGCCATCAGTGAGATGACAGGCACAGATACGCAGTATTTT
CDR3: CAISEMTGTDTQYF

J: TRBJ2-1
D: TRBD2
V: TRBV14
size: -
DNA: TGTGCCAGCAGCCTCAAACCAAGCCTAGCGGGTACTAATGAGCAGTTCTTC
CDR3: CASSLKPSLAGTNEQFF

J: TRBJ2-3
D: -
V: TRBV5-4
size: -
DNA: TGTGCCAGCAGCCGGGACTTTGGGCAAGATACGCAGTATTTT
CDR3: CASSRDFGQDTQYF

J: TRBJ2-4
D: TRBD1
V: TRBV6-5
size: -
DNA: TGTGCCAGCCGCTCCCGGGGACAGGGAAGTATTCAGTACTTC
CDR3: CASRSRGQGSIQYF

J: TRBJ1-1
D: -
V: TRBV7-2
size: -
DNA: TGTGCCAGCAGCTTATTTGAGGGGACTGAAGCTTTCTTT
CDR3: CASSLFEGTEAFF

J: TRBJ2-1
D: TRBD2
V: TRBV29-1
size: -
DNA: TGCAGCGCTGGGACTAGCGGGAGAGGTGAGCAGTTCTTC
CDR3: CSAGTSGRGEQFF

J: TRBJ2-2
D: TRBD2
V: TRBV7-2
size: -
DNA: TGTGCCAGCAGCTCCCGGGGGACTAGCCTAAACACCGGGGAGCTGTTTTTT
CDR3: CASSSRGTSLNTGELFF

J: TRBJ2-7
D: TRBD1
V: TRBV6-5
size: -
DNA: TGTGCCAGCAGTTACTCGCCAGGGGGCTACGAGCAGTACTTC
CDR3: CASSYSPGGYEQYF

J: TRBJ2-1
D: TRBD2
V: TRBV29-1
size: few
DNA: TGCAGCGCTACTGGGACTAGCGGGAGATACGATGAGCAGTTCTTC
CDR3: CSATGTSGRYDEQFF

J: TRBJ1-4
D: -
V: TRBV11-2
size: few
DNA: TGTGCCAGCAGTCCTGGACAGCGACTGTTTTTT
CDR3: CASSPGQRLFF

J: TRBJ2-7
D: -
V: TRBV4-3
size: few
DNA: TGCGCCAGCAGCCAAGATGTAAGGGGACCCTACGAGCAGTACTTC
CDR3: CASSQDVRGPYEQYF

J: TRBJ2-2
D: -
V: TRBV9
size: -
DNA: TGTGCCAGCAGCGTCGTGGGCGGGGAGCTGTTTTTT
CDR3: CASSVVGGELFF

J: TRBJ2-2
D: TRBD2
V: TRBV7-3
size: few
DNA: TGTGCCAGCAGCGTTAGGGAGGGGAACACCGGGGAGCTGTTTTTT
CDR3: CASSVREGNTGELFF

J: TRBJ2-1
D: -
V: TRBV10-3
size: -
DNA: TGTGCCATCAGCACTACTGGCAGCTCCTACAATGAGCAGTTCTTC
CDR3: CAISTTGSSYNEQFF

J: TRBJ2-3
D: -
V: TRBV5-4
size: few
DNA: TGTGCCAGCAGCCGGAGGACAGATACGCAGTATTTT
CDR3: CASSRRTDTQYF

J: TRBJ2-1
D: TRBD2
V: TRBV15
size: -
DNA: TGTGCCACCAGCAGGGTCCCGGGACTAGCGGGAGTCAATGAGCAGTTCTTC
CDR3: CATSRVPGLAGVNEQFF

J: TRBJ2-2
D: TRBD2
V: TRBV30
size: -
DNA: TGTGCCTGGGGCGCCAGACTAGCGGGAGGGGAGCTGTTTTTT
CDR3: CAWGARLAGGELFF

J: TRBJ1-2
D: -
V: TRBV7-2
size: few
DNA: TGTGCCAGCAGCCTACCAGGATTGGTCTATGGCTACACCTTC
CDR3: CASSLPGLVYGYTF

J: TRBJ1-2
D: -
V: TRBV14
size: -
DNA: TGTGCCAGCAGCCTTGAGCATCATGGCTACACCTTC
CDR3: CASSLEHHGYTF

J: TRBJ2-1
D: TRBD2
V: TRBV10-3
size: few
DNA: TGTGCCATCAGCGGGACTAGCGGGGAAATCTCCTACAATGAGCAGTTCTTC
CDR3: CAISGTSGEISYNEQFF

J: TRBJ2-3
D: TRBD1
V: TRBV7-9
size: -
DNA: TGTGCCAGCAGCCGGGGACAGGCCTCCACAGATACGCAGTATTTT
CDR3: CASSRGQASTDTQYF